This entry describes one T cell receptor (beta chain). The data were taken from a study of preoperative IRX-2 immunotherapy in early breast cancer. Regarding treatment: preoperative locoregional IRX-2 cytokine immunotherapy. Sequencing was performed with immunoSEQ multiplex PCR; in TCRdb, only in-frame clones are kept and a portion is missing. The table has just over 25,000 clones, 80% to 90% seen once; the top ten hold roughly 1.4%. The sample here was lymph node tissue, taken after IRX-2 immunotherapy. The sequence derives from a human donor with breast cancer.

The CDR3 sequence is CASRGQGGLSGFF. As DNA, the CDR3 is TGTGCCAGCAGGGGTCAGGGGGGTCTGTCTGGTTTCTTT. The rearrangement uses TRBV28 and TRBJ1-1; 7 bases are shared with TRBD1. This CDR3 has 13 amino acids. The germline CDR1 and CDR2 sequences are MDHEN and SYDVKM. V shed 6 bases, J shed 13 bases, and the junction held 14 bases outside the gene matches.